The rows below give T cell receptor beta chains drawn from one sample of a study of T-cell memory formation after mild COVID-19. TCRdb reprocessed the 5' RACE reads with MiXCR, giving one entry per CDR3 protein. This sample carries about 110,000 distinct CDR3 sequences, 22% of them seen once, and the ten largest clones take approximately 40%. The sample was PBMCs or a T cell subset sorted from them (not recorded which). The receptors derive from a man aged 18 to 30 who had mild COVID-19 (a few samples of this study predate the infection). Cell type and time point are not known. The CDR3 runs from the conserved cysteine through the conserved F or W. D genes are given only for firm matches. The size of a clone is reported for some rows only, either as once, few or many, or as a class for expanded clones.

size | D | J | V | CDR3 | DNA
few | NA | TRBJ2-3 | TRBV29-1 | CSYTGTRTDTQYF | TGCAGCTATACAGGGACCCGCACAGATACGCAGTATTTT
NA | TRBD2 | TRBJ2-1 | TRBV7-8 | CASSILAGVNEQFF | TGTGCCAGCAGCATTCTAGCGGGGGTTAATGAGCAGTTCTTC
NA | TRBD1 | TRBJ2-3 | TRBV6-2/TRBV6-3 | CASSLPQWGQGTDTQYF | TGTGCCAGCAGTTTACCCCAGTGGGGACAGGGGACAGATACGCAGTATTTT
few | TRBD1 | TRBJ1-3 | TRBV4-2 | CASSIHPWDREAGNTIYF | TGTGCCAGCAGCATACATCCGTGGGACAGGGAAGCCGGAAACACCATATATTTT
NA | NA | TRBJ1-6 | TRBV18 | CASSHGANSPLHF | TGTGCCAGCTCACACGGTGCTAACTCACCCCTCCACTTT
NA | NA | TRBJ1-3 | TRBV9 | CASSAQDSTVYGNTIYF | TGTGCCAGCAGCGCCCAGGACAGTACGGTTTATGGAAACACCATATATTTT
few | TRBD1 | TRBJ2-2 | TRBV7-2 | CASSSLGTGDTGELFF | TGTGCCAGCAGCTCCCTGGGGACAGGGGACACCGGGGAGCTGTTTTTT
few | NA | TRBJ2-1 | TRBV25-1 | CASSPGNEQFF | TGTGCCAGCAGTCCTGGAAATGAGCAGTTCTTC
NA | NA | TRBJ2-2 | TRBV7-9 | CASSLPGASTGELFF | TGTGCCAGCAGTCTCCCAGGGGCATCCACCGGGGAGCTGTTTTTT
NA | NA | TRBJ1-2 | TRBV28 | CASSLQPYGYTF | TGTGCCAGCAGTTTACAACCCTATGGCTACACCTTC
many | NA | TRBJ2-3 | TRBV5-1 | CASSLGGADTQYF | TGTGCCAGCAGTTTAGGTGGTGCAGATACGCAGTATTTT
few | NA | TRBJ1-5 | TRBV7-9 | CASSPGGGYSNQPQHF | TGTGCCAGCAGCCCCGGGGGGGGGTATAGCAATCAGCCCCAGCATTTT
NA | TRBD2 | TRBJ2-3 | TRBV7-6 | CASSPFGAGGEYGDTQYF | TGTGCCAGCAGCCCCTTTGGAGCGGGGGGGGAGTATGGAGATACGCAGTATTTT
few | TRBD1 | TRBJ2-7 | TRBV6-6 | CASSHDRDEQYF | TGTGCCAGCAGCCACGACAGGGACGAGCAGTACTTC
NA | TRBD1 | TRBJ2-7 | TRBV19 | CASSRSGTGKFEQYF | TGTGCCAGTAGTAGATCCGGGACAGGGAAATTCGAGCAGTACTTC
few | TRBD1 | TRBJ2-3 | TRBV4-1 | CASSQDRTGDRADTQYF | TGCGCCAGCAGCCAAGATCGTACAGGGGATCGTGCAGATACGCAGTATTTT
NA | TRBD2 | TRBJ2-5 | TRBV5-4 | CASSLLGGGALETQYF | TGTGCCAGCAGCCTACTCGGCGGGGGGGCCTTAGAGACCCAGTACTTC
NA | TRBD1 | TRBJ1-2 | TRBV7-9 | CASSNTTGAQWGYTF | TGTGCCAGCAGCAACACAACAGGGGCGCAGTGGGGCTACACCTTC
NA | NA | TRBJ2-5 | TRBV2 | CASISLRSGVETQYF | TGTGCCAGCATCTCCCTCCGTTCGGGGGTGGAGACCCAGTACTTC
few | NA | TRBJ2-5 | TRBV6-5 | CASSYSSLGGETQYF | TGTGCCAGCAGTTACTCGAGTTTGGGGGGCGAGACCCAGTACTTC
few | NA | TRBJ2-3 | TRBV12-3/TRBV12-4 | CASSFGETDTQYF | TGTGCCAGCAGTTTTGGGGAAACAGATACGCAGTATTTT
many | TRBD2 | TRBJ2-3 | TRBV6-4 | CASSDKTSGTQYF | TGTGCCAGCAGTGATAAGACTAGCGGTACGCAGTATTTT
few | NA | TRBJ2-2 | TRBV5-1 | CASSFDAGSDTGELFF | TGCGCCAGCAGCTTCGACGCAGGCTCAGACACCGGGGAGCTGTTTTTT
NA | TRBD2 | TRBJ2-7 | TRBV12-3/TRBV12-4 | CASGGNEQYF | TGTGCCTCCGGGGGGAACGAGCAGTACTTC
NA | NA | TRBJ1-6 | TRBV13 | CASSLRPDRNSPLHF | TGTGCCAGCAGCTTAAGGCCAGACCGTAATTCACCCCTCCACTTT
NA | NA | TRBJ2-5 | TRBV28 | CASSLSEIQETQCF | TGTGCCAGCAGTTTATCAGAGATCCAAGAGACCCAGTGCTTC
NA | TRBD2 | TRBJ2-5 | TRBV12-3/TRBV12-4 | CASSSLAGGPAETQYF | TGTGCCAGCAGTTCACTAGCGGGGGGGCCCGCAGAGACCCAGTACTTC
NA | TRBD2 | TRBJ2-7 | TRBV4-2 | CASSQVSQAGGSYEQYF | TGTGCCAGCAGCCAAGTGAGTCAAGCGGGGGGCTCCTACGAGCAGTACTTC
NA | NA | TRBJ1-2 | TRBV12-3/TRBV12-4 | CASRPSRDNYGYTF | TGTGCCAGCAGGCCCAGTCGGGACAACTATGGCTACACCTTC
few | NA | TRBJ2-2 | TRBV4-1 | CASSQAGDGELFF | TGCGCCAGCAGCCAAGCAGGGGACGGGGAGCTGTTTTTT
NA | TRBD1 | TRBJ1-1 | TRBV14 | CASTSRPGGHTEAFF | TGTGCCAGCACCTCAAGGCCAGGGGGCCACACTGAAGCTTTCTTT
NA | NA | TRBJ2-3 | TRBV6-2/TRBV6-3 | CASSYGWGKGTDTQYF | TGTGCCAGCAGTTACGGTTGGGGGAAGGGCACAGATACGCAGTATTTT
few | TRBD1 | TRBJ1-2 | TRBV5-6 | CASNQPGQSLNYGYTF | TGTGCCAGCAACCAGCCGGGACAGAGCCTTAACTATGGCTACACCTTC
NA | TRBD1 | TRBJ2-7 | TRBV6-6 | CASTGTGYPYEQYF | TGTGCCAGCACGGGGACAGGATATCCCTACGAGCAGTACTTC
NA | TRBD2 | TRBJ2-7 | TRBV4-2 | CASSQPPTSGGYEQYF | TGTGCCAGCAGCCAACCCCCCACTAGCGGGGGGTACGAGCAGTACTTC
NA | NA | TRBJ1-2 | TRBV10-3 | CAISDVGDLFNYGYTF | TGTGCCATCAGTGATGTCGGGGACCTCTTTAACTATGGCTACACCTTC
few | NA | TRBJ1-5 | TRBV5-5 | CASSLELRGFQPQHF | TGTGCCAGCAGCTTGGAACTCAGGGGTTTTCAGCCCCAGCATTTT
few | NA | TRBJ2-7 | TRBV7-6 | CASSLKSYSYEQYF | TGTGCCAGCAGCTTAAAGAGTTACTCCTACGAGCAGTACTTC
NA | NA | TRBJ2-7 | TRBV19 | CASSSGTPSHEQYF | TGTGCCAGTAGCTCGGGGACGCCCAGCCACGAGCAGTACTTC
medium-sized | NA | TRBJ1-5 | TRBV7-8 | CASSLVGADGNQPQHF | TGTGCCAGCAGCTTAGTGGGGGCGGACGGAAATCAGCCCCAGCATTTT
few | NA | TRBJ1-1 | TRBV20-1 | CSASNERAFF | TGCAGTGCTAGTAACGAGAGAGCTTTCTTT
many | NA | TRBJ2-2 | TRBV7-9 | CASSSDGGELFF | TGTGCCAGCAGCTCCGACGGAGGGGAGCTGTTTTTT
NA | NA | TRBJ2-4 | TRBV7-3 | CASSLTSGGDIQYF | TGTGCCAGCAGCTTAACATCCGGTGGGGACATTCAGTACTTC
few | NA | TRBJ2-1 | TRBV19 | CASSIREVADEQFF | TGTGCCAGTAGTATCAGGGAGGTGGCCGATGAGCAGTTCTTC
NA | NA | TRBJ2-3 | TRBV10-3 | CAIAKGGSLSTDTQYF | TGTGCCATCGCCAAAGGGGGATCATTGAGCACAGATACGCAGTATTTT